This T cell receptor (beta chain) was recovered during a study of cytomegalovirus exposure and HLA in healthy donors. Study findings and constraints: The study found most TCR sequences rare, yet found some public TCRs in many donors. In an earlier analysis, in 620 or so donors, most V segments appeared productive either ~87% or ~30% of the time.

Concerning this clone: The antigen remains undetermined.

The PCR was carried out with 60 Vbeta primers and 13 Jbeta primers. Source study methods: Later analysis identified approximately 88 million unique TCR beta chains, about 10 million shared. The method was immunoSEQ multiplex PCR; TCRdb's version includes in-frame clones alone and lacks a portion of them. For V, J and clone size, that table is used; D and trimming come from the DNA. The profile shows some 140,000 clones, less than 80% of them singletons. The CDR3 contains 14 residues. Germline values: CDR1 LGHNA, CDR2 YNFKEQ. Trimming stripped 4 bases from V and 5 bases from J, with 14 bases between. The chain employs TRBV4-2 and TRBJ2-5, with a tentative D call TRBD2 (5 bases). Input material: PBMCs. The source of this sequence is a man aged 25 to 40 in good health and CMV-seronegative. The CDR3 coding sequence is TGTGCCAGCAGCCTCGGGGTAGCAGAGGAGACCCAGTACTTC. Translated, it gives CASSLGVAEETQYF.